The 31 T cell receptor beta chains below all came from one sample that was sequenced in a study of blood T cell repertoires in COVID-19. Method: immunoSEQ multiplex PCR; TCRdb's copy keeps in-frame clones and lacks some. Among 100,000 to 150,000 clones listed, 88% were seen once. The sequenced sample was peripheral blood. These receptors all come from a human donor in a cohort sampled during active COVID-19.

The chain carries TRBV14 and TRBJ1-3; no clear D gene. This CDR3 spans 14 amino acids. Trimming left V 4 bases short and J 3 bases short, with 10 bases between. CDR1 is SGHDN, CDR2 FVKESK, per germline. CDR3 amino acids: CASSPTRVGNTIYF. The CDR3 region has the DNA TGTGCCAGCAGCCCTACTCGGGTTGGAAACACCATATATTTT.

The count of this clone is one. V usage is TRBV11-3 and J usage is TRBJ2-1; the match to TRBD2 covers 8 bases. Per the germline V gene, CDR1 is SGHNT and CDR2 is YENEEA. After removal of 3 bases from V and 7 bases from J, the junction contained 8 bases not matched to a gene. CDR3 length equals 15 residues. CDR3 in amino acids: CASSFGGAGGNEQFF. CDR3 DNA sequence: TGTGCCAGCAGCTTCGGCGGGGCGGGGGGAAATGAGCAGTTCTTC.

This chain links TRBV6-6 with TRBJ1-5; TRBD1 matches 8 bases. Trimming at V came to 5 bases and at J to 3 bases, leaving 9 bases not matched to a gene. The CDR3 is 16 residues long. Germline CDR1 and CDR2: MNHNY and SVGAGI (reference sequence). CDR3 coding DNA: TGTGCCAGCAGTCGGCCGGGACAGGAGCCCAATCAGCCCCAGCATTTT. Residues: CASSRPGQEPNQPQHF.

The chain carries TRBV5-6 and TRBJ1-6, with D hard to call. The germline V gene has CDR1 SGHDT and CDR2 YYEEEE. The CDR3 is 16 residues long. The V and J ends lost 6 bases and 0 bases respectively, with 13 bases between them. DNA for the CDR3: TGTGCCAGCATGCCCTGGGCCCTCTCCTATAATTCACCCCTCCACTTT. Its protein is CASMPWALSYNSPLHF. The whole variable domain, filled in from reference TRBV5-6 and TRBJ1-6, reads DAGVTQSPTHLIKTRGQQVTLRCSPKSGHDTVSWYQQALGQGPQFIFQYYEEEERQRGNFPDRFSGHQFPNYSSELNVNALLLGDSALYLCASMPWALSYNSPLHFGNGTRLTVT.

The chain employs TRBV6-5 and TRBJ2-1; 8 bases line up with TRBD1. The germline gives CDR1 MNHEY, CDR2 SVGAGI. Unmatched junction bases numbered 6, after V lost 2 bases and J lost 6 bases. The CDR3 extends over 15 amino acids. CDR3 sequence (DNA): TGTGCCAGCAGTTACGGGCAGGGGGCTAGCAATGAGCAGTTCTTC. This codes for CASSYGQGASNEQFF.

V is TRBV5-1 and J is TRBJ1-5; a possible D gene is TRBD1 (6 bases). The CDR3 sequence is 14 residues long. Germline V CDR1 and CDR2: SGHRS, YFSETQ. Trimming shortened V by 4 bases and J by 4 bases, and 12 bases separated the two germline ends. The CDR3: CASSPEGGNQPQHF. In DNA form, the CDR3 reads TGCGCCAGCAGCCCGGAGGGGGGGAATCAGCCCCAGCATTTT. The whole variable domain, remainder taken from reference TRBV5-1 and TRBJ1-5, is KAGVTQTPRYLIKTRGQQVTLSCSPISGHRSVSWYQQTPGQGLQFLFEYFSETQRNKGNFPGRFSGRQFSNSRSEMNVSTLELGDSALYLCASSPEGGNQPQHFGDGTRLSIL.

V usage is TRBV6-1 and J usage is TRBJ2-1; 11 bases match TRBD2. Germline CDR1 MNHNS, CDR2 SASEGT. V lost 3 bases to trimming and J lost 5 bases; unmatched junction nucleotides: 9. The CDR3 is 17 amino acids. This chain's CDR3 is CASSDTISTSGDNEQFF. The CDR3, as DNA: TGTGCCAGCAGTGATACGATTTCGACTAGCGGGGACAATGAGCAGTTCTTC.

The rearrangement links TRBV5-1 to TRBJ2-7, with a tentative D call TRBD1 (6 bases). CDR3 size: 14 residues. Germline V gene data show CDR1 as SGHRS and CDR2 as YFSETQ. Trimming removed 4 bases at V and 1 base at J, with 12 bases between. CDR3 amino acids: CASSPGTPSYEQYF. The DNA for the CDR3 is TGCGCCAGCAGCCCCGGGACACCTTCCTACGAGCAGTACTTC. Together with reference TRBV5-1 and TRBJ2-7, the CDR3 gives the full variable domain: KAGVTQTPRYLIKTRGQQVTLSCSPISGHRSVSWYQQTPGQGLQFLFEYFSETQRNKGNFPGRFSGRQFSNSRSEMNVSTLELGDSALYLCASSPGTPSYEQYFGPGTRLTVT.

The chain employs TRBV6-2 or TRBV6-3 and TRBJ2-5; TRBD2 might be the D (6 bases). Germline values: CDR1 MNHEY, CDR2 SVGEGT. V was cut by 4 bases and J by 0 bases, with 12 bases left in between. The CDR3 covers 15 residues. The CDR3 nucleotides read TGTGCCAGCAGTTGGGGAGCGGGTAACCAAGAGACCCAGTACTTC. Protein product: CASSWGAGNQETQYF.

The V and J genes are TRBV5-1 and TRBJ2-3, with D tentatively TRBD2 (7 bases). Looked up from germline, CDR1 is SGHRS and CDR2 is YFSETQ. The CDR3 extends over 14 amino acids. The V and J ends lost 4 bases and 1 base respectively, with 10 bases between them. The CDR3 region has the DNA TGCGCCAGCAGCCCGGGGGGCCGCACAGATACGCAGTATTTT. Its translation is CASSPGGRTDTQYF.

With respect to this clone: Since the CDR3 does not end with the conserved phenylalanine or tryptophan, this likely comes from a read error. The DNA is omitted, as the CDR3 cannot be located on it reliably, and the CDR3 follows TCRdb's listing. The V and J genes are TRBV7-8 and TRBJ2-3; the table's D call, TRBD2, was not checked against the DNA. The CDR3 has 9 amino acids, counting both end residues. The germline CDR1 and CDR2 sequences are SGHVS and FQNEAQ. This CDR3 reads CASSSSRED.

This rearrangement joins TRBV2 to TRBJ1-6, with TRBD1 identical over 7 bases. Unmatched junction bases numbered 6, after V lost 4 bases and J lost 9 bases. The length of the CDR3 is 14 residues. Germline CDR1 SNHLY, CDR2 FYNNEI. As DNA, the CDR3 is TGTGCCAGCAGTGCATTAGAGGGGGCTTCACCCCTCCACTTT. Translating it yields CASSALEGASPLHF.

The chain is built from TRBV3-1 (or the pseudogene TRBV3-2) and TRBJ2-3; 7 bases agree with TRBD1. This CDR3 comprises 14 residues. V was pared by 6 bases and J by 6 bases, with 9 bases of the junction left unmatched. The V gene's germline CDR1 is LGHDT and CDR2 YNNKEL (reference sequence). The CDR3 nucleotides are TGTGCCAGCAGAATGACAGGGATTGCGGATACGCAGTATTTT. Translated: CASRMTGIADTQYF.

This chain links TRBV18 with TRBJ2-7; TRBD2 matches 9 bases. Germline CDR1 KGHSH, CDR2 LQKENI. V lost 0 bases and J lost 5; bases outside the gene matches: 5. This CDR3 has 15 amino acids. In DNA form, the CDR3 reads TGTGCCAGCTCACCACCCGGCGGGAGGGGTGACGAGCAGTACTTC. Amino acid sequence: CASSPPGGRGDEQYF.

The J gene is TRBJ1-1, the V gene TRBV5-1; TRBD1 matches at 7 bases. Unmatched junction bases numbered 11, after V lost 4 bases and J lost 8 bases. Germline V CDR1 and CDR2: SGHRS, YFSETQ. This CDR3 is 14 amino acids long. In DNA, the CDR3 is TGCGCCAGCAGCACCTTTCCTCAGGGGGTGGAAGCTTTCTTT. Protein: CASSTFPQGVEAFF.

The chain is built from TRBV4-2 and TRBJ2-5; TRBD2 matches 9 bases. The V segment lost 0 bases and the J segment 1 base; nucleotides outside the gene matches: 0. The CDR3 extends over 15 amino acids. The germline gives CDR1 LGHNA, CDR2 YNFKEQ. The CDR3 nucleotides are TGTGCCAGCAGCCAAGAGCGGGGGGGCCAAGAGACCCAGTACTTC. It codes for CASSQERGGQETQYF.

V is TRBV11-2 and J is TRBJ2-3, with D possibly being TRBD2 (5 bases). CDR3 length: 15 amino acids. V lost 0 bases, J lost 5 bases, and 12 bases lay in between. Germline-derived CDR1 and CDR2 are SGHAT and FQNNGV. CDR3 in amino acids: CASSLDTRAGDTQYF. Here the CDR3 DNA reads TGTGCCAGCAGCTTAGATACGAGGGCTGGAGATACGCAGTATTTT.

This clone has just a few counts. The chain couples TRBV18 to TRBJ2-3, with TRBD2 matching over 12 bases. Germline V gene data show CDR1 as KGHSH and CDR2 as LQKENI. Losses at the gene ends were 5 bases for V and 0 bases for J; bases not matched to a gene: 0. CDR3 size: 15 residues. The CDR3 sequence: CASSGTSGSTDTQYF. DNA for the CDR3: TGTGCCAGCTCAGGGACTAGCGGGAGCACAGATACGCAGTATTTT.

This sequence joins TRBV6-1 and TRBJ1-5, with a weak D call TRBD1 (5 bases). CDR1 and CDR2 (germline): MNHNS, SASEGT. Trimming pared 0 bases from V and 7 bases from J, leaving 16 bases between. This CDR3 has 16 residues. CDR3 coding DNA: TGTGCCAGCAGTGAAGCGCTTTCCCGACAGTGGCAGCCCCAGCATTTT. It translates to CASSEALSRQWQPQHF.

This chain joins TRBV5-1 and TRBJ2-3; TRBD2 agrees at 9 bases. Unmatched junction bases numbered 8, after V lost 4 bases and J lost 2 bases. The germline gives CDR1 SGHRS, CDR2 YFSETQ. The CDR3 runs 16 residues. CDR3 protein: CASSPQTSGSTDTQYF. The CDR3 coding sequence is TGCGCCAGCAGCCCCCAGACTAGCGGATCCACAGATACGCAGTATTTT.

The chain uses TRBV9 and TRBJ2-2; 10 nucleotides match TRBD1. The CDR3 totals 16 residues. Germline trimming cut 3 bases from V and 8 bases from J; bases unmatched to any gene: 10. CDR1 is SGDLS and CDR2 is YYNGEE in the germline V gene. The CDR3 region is CASSALDRGLVGELFF. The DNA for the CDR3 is TGTGCCAGCAGCGCGCTTGACAGGGGGCTGGTAGGGGAGCTGTTTTTT.

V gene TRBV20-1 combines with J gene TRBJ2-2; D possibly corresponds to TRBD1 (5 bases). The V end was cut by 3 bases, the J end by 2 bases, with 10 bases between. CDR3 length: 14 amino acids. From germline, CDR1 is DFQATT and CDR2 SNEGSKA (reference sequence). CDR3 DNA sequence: TGCAGTGCTAGTCAAGGGGTCAACACCGGGGAGCTGTTTTTT. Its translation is CSASQGVNTGELFF.

The CDR3 sequence: CASSRGLAGVKEQYF. The CDR3 nucleotides are TGTGCCAGCAGTCGTGGACTAGCGGGAGTGAAAGAGCAGTACTTC. V is TRBV6-6 and J is TRBJ2-7; 13 bases align to TRBD2. V shed 5 bases, J shed 7 bases, and the junction held 8 bases outside the gene matches. The CDR3 spans 15 residues. Germline V gives CDR1 MNHNY, CDR2 SVGAGI (reference sequence).

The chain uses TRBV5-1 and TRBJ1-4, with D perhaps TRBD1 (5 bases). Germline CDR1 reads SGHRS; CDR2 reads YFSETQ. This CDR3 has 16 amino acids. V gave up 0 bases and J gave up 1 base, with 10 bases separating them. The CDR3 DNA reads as TGCGCCAGCAGCTTGGAGGCTCAGGGAACTAATGAAAAACTGTTTTTT. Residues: CASSLEAQGTNEKLFF.

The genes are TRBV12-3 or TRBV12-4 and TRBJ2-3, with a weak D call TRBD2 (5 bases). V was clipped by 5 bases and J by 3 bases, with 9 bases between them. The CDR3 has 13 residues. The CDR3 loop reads CASSQRGTDTQYF. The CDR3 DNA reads TGTGCCAGCAGTCAACGAGGGACAGATACGCAGTATTTT.

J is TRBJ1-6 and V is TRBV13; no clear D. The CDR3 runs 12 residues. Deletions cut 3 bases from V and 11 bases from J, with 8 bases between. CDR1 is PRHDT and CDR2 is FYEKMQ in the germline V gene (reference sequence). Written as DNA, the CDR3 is TGTGCCAGCAGCTTGCTTTCGGCACCCCTCCACTTT. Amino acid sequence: CASSLLSAPLHF.

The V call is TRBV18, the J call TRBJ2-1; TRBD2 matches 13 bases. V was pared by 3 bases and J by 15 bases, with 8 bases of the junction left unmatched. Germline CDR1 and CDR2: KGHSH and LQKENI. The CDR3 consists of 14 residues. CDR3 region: CASSPVLAGGRLFF. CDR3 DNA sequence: TGTGCCAGCTCACCTGTACTAGCGGGAGGGAGGCTGTTCTTC.

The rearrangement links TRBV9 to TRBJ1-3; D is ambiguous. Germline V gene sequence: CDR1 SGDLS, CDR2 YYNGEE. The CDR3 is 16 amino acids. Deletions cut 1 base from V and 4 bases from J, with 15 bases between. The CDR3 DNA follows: TGTGCCAGCAGCGTACTAGACCGGTTGAGGGGAAACACCATATATTTT. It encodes CASSVLDRLRGNTIYF.

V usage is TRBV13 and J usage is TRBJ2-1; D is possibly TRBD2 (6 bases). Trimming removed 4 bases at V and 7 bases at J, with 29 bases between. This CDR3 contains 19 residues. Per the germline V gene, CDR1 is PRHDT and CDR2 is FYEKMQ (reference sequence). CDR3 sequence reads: CASSSLVRGRDLAGNEQFF. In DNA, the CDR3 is TGTGCCAGCAGCTCCCTGGTTAGGGGCCGGGACCTGGCGGGGAATGAGCAGTTCTTC. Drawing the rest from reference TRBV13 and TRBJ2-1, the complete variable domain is AAGVIQSPRHLIKEKRETATLKCYPIPRHDTVYWYQQGPGQDPQFLISFYEKMQSDKGSIPDRFSAQQFSDYHSELNMSSLELGDSALYFCASSSLVRGRDLAGNEQFFGPGTRLTVL.

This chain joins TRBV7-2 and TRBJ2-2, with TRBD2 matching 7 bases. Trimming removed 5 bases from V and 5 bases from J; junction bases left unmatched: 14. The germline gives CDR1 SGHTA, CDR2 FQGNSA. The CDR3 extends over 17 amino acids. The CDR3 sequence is CASSGGRGRRRTGELFF. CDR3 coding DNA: TGTGCCAGCAGCGGGGGGAGGGGACGGAGGAGGACCGGGGAGCTGTTTTTT.

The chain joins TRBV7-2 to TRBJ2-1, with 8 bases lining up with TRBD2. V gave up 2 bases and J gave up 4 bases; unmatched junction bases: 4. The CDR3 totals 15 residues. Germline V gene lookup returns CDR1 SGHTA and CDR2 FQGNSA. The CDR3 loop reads CASSLTGLEYNEQFF. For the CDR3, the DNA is TGTGCCAGCAGCTTAACGGGACTAGAGTACAATGAGCAGTTCTTC. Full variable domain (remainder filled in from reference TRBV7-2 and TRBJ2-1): GAGVSQSPSNKVTEKGKDVELRCDPISGHTALYWYRQSLGQGLEFLIYFQGNSAPDKSGLPSDRFSAERTGGSVSTLTIQRTQQEDSAVYLCASSLTGLEYNEQFFGPGTRLTVL.